The next 28 T cell receptor beta chains were all read from a single sample in a study of T cell repertoires in cytomegalovirus infection. Antigen specificity for these receptors is unknown. TCRdb analysed the reads with MiXCR anew, one entry per CDR3 protein. The table has 700,000 to 950,000 distinct CDR3 sequences, 32% seen once. The source material was cultured CD8+ T cells from PBMCs, sampled from culture after CMV antigen stimulation. The receptors derive from a human donor in good health (CMV status not recorded). Some clones in this sample may be carry-over from other donors' samples.

This clonotype occurred a few times. This chain links TRBV6-5 with TRBJ2-1, with TRBD2 matching 13 bases. From germline, CDR1 is MNHEY and CDR2 SVGAGI. Trimming took 1 base from V and 6 from J; bases not matched to a gene: 3. The CDR3 sequence is 16 residues long. The CDR3 bases are TGTGCCAGCAGTTACTTAACTAGCGGGGGGGCCAATGAGCAGTTCTTC. The encoded protein is CASSYLTSGGANEQFF.

This clonotype was counted at least ten times. The chain is built from TRBV12-3 or TRBV12-4 and TRBJ2-1; perhaps TRBD1 as D (6 bases). V lost 3 bases to trimming and J lost 9 bases, with 18 bases between them. The CDR3 length is 15 residues. CDR3 protein: CASSFPGVQITEQFF. The CDR3 nucleotides read TGTGCCAGCAGTTTCCCAGGGGTGCAGATTACTGAGCAGTTCTTC.

The chain links TRBV6-6 to TRBJ2-5; D gene unclear. Deletions cut 4 bases from V and 0 bases from J, with 9 bases between. The V gene's germline CDR1 is MNHNY and CDR2 SVGAGI (reference sequence). The CDR3 has 14 residues. The CDR3 reads CASSFTTDQETQYF. CDR3 in DNA: TGTGCCAGCAGTTTCACGACGGACCAAGAGACCCAGTACTTC.

The sample holds many counts of this clonotype. This chain uses TRBV7-2 with TRBJ2-1; D assignment may be TRBD1 or TRBD2 (6 bases each). CDR3 size: 15 residues. The germline V gene encodes CDR1 SGHTA and CDR2 FQGNSA. Trimming took 0 bases from V and 4 from J, leaving 10 bases between them. The CDR3 DNA reads as TGTGCCAGCAGCTTAGCGGGGGGCGATTACAATGAGCAGTTCTTC. The encoded protein is CASSLAGGDYNEQFF.

This clonotype was found a few times. CDR3: CASSLDNRILNEQFF. CDR3 sequence (DNA): TGTGCCAGCAGCTTGGATAATAGAATCCTCAATGAGCAGTTCTTC. The V call is TRBV5-5, the J call TRBJ2-1; D not certain. CDR3 length equals 15 residues. CDR1 is SGHKS, CDR2 YYEKEE, per germline (reference sequence). V was clipped by 0 bases and J by 6 bases, with 13 bases between them. The variable domain in full, with the rest retrieved from reference TRBV5-5 and TRBJ2-1, is DAGVTQSPTHLIKTRGQQVTLRCSPISGHKSVSWYQQVLGQGPQFIFQYYEKEERGRGNFPDRFSARQFPNYSSELNVNALLLGDSALYLCASSLDNRILNEQFFGPGTRLTVL.

This clonotype came up many times. The chain combines TRBV7-8 with TRBJ2-1; D gene uncertain. The CDR3 extends over 16 amino acids. The V and J ends lost 3 bases and 0 bases respectively, with 12 bases between them. The germline V gene encodes CDR1 SGHVS and CDR2 FQNEAQ. The CDR3 region has the DNA TGTGCCAGCAGCTTGGATGGGGTGAGCTCCTACAATGAGCAGTTCTTC. This translates into CASSLDGVSSYNEQFF.

This clonotype was seen a few times. The V and J genes are TRBV14 and TRBJ2-1, with D possibly being TRBD2 (5 bases). Per germline, CDR1 SGHDN and CDR2 FVKESK. V lost 0 bases to trimming and J lost 2 bases, with 8 bases between them. The CDR3 has 15 amino acids. This CDR3 is CASSQEETTYNEQFF. DNA of the CDR3: TGTGCCAGCAGCCAAGAAGAGACTACCTACAATGAGCAGTTCTTC.

This clonotype was seen repeatedly, ten times or more. The chain is built from TRBV7-2 and TRBJ1-2, with D possibly TRBD1 on 5 matching bases. Germline assignment: CDR1 SGHTA and CDR2 FQGNSA. The germline V and J ends were trimmed by 1 base and 1 base, with 19 bases remaining between them. This CDR3 comprises 18 residues. CDR3 DNA sequence: TGTGCCAGCAGCTTAGGATGGGTGTTAGGGACGCTTAACTATGGCTACACCTTC. It encodes CASSLGWVLGTLNYGYTF.

This clonotype has a count of ten or more. V and J are TRBV7-2 and TRBJ1-3; D gene ambiguous. Trimming pared 5 bases from V and 0 bases from J, leaving 8 bases between. CDR1 SGHTA and CDR2 FQGNSA come from the germline V gene. The CDR3 is 14 amino acids. CDR3 region: CASSRTYSGNTIYF. The CDR3 DNA sequence: TGTGCCAGCAGCCGTACTTACTCTGGAAACACCATATATTTT.

This chain uses TRBV3-1 with TRBJ1-2, with D possibly TRBD1 on 5 matching bases. V was pared by 8 bases and J by 5 bases, with 12 bases between. Germline assignment: CDR1 LGHDT and CDR2 YNNKEL (reference sequence). The CDR3 is made up of 12 amino acids. The CDR3 loop reads CASEGPGYGYTF. Here the CDR3 DNA reads TGTGCCAGCGAAGGGCCAGGGTATGGCTACACCTTC.

This clonotype has more than one count but fewer than ten. This chain connects TRBV6-5 to TRBJ1-2; 7 nucleotides line up with TRBD1. This CDR3 spans 15 amino acids. The germline gives CDR1 MNHEY, CDR2 SVGAGI. V trimming: 8 bases; J trimming: 1 base; junction bases outside the gene matches: 10. The CDR3 protein is CASSNTGVLNYGYTF. In DNA, the CDR3 is TGTGCCAGCTCTAATACAGGGGTTCTTAACTATGGCTACACCTTC.

This clonotype was picked up many times. The rearrangement uses TRBV7-2 and TRBJ2-1; 8 bases line up with TRBD2. The V gene's germline CDR1 is SGHTA and CDR2 FQGNSA. CDR3 length: 18 residues. The junction had 16 bases not matched to a gene; V was cut back by 5 bases and J by 4 bases. Here the CDR3 DNA reads TGTGCCAGCAGCCCCTCCGGGACTAGAAGGCGATTGTACAATGAGCAGTTCTTC. It codes for CASSPSGTRRRLYNEQFF.

This chain uses TRBV5-6 with TRBJ1-3; TRBD1 might be the D (5 bases). The CDR3 loop spans 16 amino acids. V shed 3 bases and J shed 0 bases, with 13 bases lying between them. In germline, CDR1 is SGHDT, CDR2 YYEEEE. CDR3 residues: CASSSGLTVSGNTIYF. The CDR3 DNA is TGTGCCAGCAGCTCCGGCCTGACAGTCTCTGGAAACACCATATATTTT.

CDR3 loop: CASSLMSVPSTDTQYF. CDR3 coding DNA: TGTGCCAGCAGTCTTATGTCCGTACCGAGCACAGATACGCAGTATTTT. V usage is TRBV28 and J usage is TRBJ2-3, with D unresolved. There are 16 residues in the CDR3. Germline-derived CDR1 and CDR2 are MDHEN and SYDVKM. V lost 5 bases and J 0 bases, leaving 15 bases between the germline ends.

Only a few counts were recorded for this clonotype. The chain carries TRBV27 and TRBJ1-2, with D unclear. Germline V gene data show CDR1 as MNHEY and CDR2 as SMNVEV (reference sequence). The CDR3 loop spans 11 amino acids. V was shortened by 8 bases and J by 4 bases, with 8 bases between the two germline ends. For the CDR3, the DNA is TGTGCCAGCGGAAGACTCTATGGCTACACCTTC. It is translated as CASGRLYGYTF.

This clonotype has just a few counts. This chain links TRBV25-1 with TRBJ1-1, with D uncertain. The CDR3 spans 14 residues. The germline CDR1 and CDR2 sequences are MGHDK and SYGVNS. The V end lost 1 base, the J end lost 7 bases, and 13 bases lay between the germline ends. In nucleotides, the CDR3 is TGTGCCAGCAGTGAATCGGGATCGGGCTTTGAAGCTTTCTTT. This gives the protein CASSESGSGFEAFF.

The rearrangement uses TRBV13 and TRBJ1-1; D is possibly TRBD1 (5 bases). Trimming took 7 bases from V and 0 from J, leaving 18 bases between them. Germline V gene sequence: CDR1 PRHDT, CDR2 FYEKMQ (reference sequence). The CDR3 contains 16 residues. CDR3 DNA sequence: TGTGCCAGCACCCGAGTGGGGCTCCCTCTGAACACTGAAGCTTTCTTT. Its translation is CASTRVGLPLNTEAFF. Drawing the rest from reference TRBV13 and TRBJ1-1, the complete variable domain is AAGVIQSPRHLIKEKRETATLKCYPIPRHDTVYWYQQGPGQDPQFLISFYEKMQSDKGSIPDRFSAQQFSDYHSELNMSSLELGDSALYFCASTRVGLPLNTEAFFGQGTRLTVV.

V usage is TRBV6-8 and J usage is TRBJ2-5; D might be TRBD2 (6 bases). Germline loops: CDR1 MNHGY, CDR2 SAAAGT. The CDR3 extends over 12 amino acids. V gave up 7 bases and J gave up 6 bases, with 12 bases separating them. The chain's CDR3 is CASNGGDQTQYF. The CDR3 DNA follows: TGTGCCAGCAATGGAGGGGACCAGACCCAGTACTTC.

This clonotype was picked up a small number of times. Sequence at one end of the junction differs from germline and may be a read error. The chain employs TRBV7-7 and TRBJ2-1, with D perhaps matching TRBD2 (5 bases). CDR1 and CDR2 from the germline V gene are SSHAT and FNYEAQ (reference sequence). The CDR3 consists of 13 residues. This CDR3 reads CASSLVWGAEQFF. The CDR3 coding sequence is TGTGCTAGCAGCTTAGTTTGGGGAGCCGAGCAGTTCTTC. The full variable domain, its missing parts supplied by reference TRBV7-7 and TRBJ2-1, is GAGVSQSPRYKVTKRGQDVTLRCDPISSHATLYWYQQALGQGPEFLTYFNYEAQPDKSGLPSDRFSAERPEGSISTLTIQRTEQRDSAMYRCASSLVWGAEQFFGPGTRLTVL.

The chain couples TRBV6-5 to TRBJ2-1; 7 nucleotides agree with TRBD2. With V trimmed by 3 bases and J by 3 bases, 5 bases remained unmatched. The CDR3 consists of 15 residues. Germline CDR1 and CDR2: MNHEY and SVGAGI. For the CDR3, the DNA is TGTGCCAGCAGTTATGGGGGGGGTGACTACAATGAGCAGTTCTTC. Its protein is CASSYGGGDYNEQFF.

This clonotype was observed a few times. V usage is TRBV29-1 and J usage is TRBJ1-2, with 7 bases identical to TRBD1. The CDR3 runs to 13 residues. Germline V gene data show CDR1 as SQVTM and CDR2 as ANQGSEA. V was clipped by 3 bases and J by 4 bases; unmatched bases: 5. Here the CDR3 reads CSVDRQGPYGYTF. DNA for the CDR3: TGCAGCGTTGATCGACAGGGACCCTATGGCTACACCTTC.

The chain has TRBV7-9 and TRBJ2-1; D is tentatively TRBD1 or TRBD2 (5 bases each). Trimming removed 6 bases at V and 2 bases at J, with 20 bases between. The CDR3 loop spans 17 amino acids. Germline V gene lookup returns CDR1 SEHNR and CDR2 FQNEAQ (reference sequence). The CDR3 region is CASRKARVGVTYNEQFF. Written as DNA, the CDR3 is TGTGCCAGCAGAAAAGCGAGGGTGGGGGTTACCTACAATGAGCAGTTCTTC.

This clonotype came up once. The chain recombines TRBV27 with TRBJ2-5; D is unresolved. The CDR3 spans 15 residues. V lost 10 bases and J lost 3, with 21 bases in between. Germline CDR1 MNHEY, CDR2 SMNVEV (reference sequence). The CDR3 bases are TGTGCCACCCGAGCAAGCCTTCTCCCTGAAGAGACCCAGTACTTC. This encodes CATRASLLPEETQYF.

CDR3: CASSPRRVREGRINYGYTF. CDR3 bases: TGTGCCAGCTCACCACGTAGAGTCAGGGAGGGGAGAATTAACTATGGCTACACCTTC. V usage is TRBV18 and J usage is TRBJ1-2; D is perhaps TRBD1 (5 bases). V was shortened by 1 base and J by 1 base, with 22 bases between the two germline ends. This CDR3 comprises 19 residues. Germline V CDR1 and CDR2: KGHSH, LQKENI.

This sequence joins TRBV6-2 or TRBV6-3 and TRBJ2-7; TRBD1 is a possible D gene (6 bases). Trimming pared 1 base from V and 1 base from J, leaving 8 bases between. The CDR3 runs 14 residues. CDR1 and CDR2 (germline): MNHEY, SVGEGT. In DNA form, the CDR3 reads TGTGCCAGCAGTTACTACGACAGGTCCTACGAGCAGTACGTC. Its protein product is CASSYYDRSYEQYV.

This clonotype came up a few times. V is TRBV6-2 or TRBV6-3 and J is TRBJ1-5, with D perhaps matching TRBD1 (5 bases). Germline lookup yields CDR1 MNHEY and CDR2 SVGEGT. The CDR3 runs 14 residues. Trimming removed 3 bases at V and 5 bases at J, with 11 bases between. The CDR3 DNA sequence: TGTGCCAGCAGTTATGGGGGACGGCATCAGCCCCAGCATTTT. The encoded protein is CASSYGGRHQPQHF.

This clonotype was recorded a few times. The chain is built from TRBV27 and TRBJ1-1; no firm D call. Looked up from germline, CDR1 is MNHEY and CDR2 is SMNVEV (reference sequence). The V end was cut by 0 bases, the J end by 0 bases, with 11 bases between. The CDR3 runs 16 residues. CDR3 amino acids: CASSLSGRRMNTEAFF. CDR3 DNA sequence: TGTGCCAGCAGTTTATCCGGCAGAAGAATGAACACTGAAGCTTTCTTT.

This sequence joins TRBV7-3 and TRBJ2-1; 8 nucleotides agree with TRBD1. Unmatched junction bases numbered 11, after V lost 5 bases and J lost 5 bases. The germline V gene encodes CDR1 SGHTA and CDR2 FQGTGA. The CDR3 runs to 16 residues. The chain's CDR3 is CASSPPTGGTNNEQFF. The CDR3 DNA reads TGTGCCAGCAGCCCTCCCACAGGGGGTACTAACAATGAGCAGTTCTTC.